Each of the 11 T cell receptor beta chains below was sequenced from the same sample in a study of T cells in localized non-small cell lung cancer. Generated by immunoSEQ multiplex PCR, the TCRdb table keeps only in-frame clones and is missing some. The sample shows about 7,000 clones, approximately 22% of them seen only once. This specimen was lung tumor tissue, taken before any cancer treatment. The source is a man aged 40 to 70 with stage III squamous cell lung carcinoma.

The V gene is TRBV6-8, the J gene TRBJ2-4; D may be TRBD2 (6 bases). Germline CDR1 reads MNHGY; CDR2 reads SAAAGT. The CDR3 sequence is 14 residues long. V was shortened by 5 bases and J by 8 bases, with 16 bases between the two germline ends. The CDR3 sequence: CASSVSGRGDIQYF. CDR3 coding DNA: TGTGCCAGCAGTGTTTCCGGGAGAGGGGACATTCAGTACTTC.

This clone was seen only a few times. The rearrangement joins TRBV30 to TRBJ1-1; possibly TRBD1 for D (5 bases). Trimming left V 1 base short and J 5 bases short, with 14 bases between. Germline values: CDR1 GTSNPN, CDR2 SVGIG (reference sequence). The CDR3 sequence is 14 residues long. CDR3 nucleotide sequence: TGTGCCTGGAGTGCGCGGGACCGGCGGACTGAAGCTTTCTTT. Protein sequence: CAWSARDRRTEAFF. The complete variable domain, with remaining parts taken from reference TRBV30 and TRBJ1-1, reads SQTIHQWPATLVQPVGSPLSLECTVEGTSNPNLYWYRQAAGRGLQLLFYSVGIGQISSEVPQNLSASRPQDRQFILSSKKLLLSDSGFYLCAWSARDRRTEAFFGQGTRLTVV.

The J gene is TRBJ1-5, the V gene TRBV28, with D tentatively TRBD1 (6 bases). CDR1 MDHEN and CDR2 SYDVKM come from the germline V gene. Trimming took 3 bases from V and 6 from J, leaving 18 bases between them. CDR3 size: 16 residues. This CDR3 is CASSLGGRGAGQPQHF. Here the CDR3 DNA reads TGTGCCAGCAGTTTGGGTGGTCGGGGGGCAGGTCAGCCCCAGCATTTT. The entire variable domain, with the rest obtained from reference TRBV28 and TRBJ1-5, is as follows: DVKVTQSSRYLVKRTGEKVFLECVQDMDHENMFWYRQDPGLGLRLIYFSYDVKMKEKGDIPEGYSVSREKKERFSLILESASTNQTSMYLCASSLGGRGAGQPQHFGDGTRLSIL.

This clone was observed a single time. V gene TRBV19 combines with J gene TRBJ1-2; 9 nucleotides line up with TRBD1. The CDR3 contains 15 residues. CDR1 LNHDA and CDR2 SQIVND come from the germline V gene (reference sequence). Trimming removed 2 bases from V and 4 bases from J; junction bases left unmatched: 5. The chain's CDR3 is CASSIRTGESYGYTF. The CDR3 DNA follows: TGTGCCAGTAGTATAAGGACAGGGGAAAGCTATGGCTACACCTTC.

This sequence joins TRBV29-1 and TRBJ2-5; 7 bases align to TRBD1. Germline loops: CDR1 SQVTM, CDR2 ANQGSEA. The CDR3 contains 12 residues. Germline trimming cut 8 bases from V and 5 bases from J; bases unmatched to any gene: 8. The CDR3 nucleotides read TGCAGCACCAAAACAGGGGTGGAGACCCAGTACTTC. Translating gives CSTKTGVETQYF.

The chain recombines TRBV18 with TRBJ2-5, with 8 positions matching TRBD2. Germline V gene sequence: CDR1 KGHSH, CDR2 LQKENI. V was clipped by 3 bases and J by 1 base; unmatched bases: 10. The CDR3 spans 17 residues. The CDR3: CASSPRGLAGGQETQYF. The CDR3 region has the DNA TGTGCCAGCTCACCCCGGGGGCTCGCGGGGGGCCAAGAGACCCAGTACTTC.

The rearrangement uses TRBV28 and TRBJ1-2; D gene ambiguous. CDR3 length: 12 residues. CDR1 MDHEN and CDR2 SYDVKM come from the germline V gene. V lost 6 bases and J lost 4, with 9 bases in between. The CDR3 bases are TGTGCCAGCAGCCCTCCGGGCTATGGCTACACCTTC. Residues: CASSPPGYGYTF.

This clone was recorded only once. The gene calls are TRBV5-1 and TRBJ2-3; TRBD1 or TRBD2 may be the D gene (5 bases each). Trimming stripped 4 bases from V and 3 bases from J, with 18 bases between. Germline assignment: CDR1 SGHRS and CDR2 YFSETQ. This CDR3 contains 16 residues. The chain's CDR3 is CASSPGGSGGTDTQYF. The DNA of the CDR3 is TGCGCCAGCAGCCCTGGGGGATCCGGAGGTACAGATACGCAGTATTTT.

This clone was seen a few times. The J gene is TRBJ2-1, the V gene TRBV19; no reliable D call. Germline V gene lookup returns CDR1 LNHDA and CDR2 SQIVND (reference sequence). V was clipped by 3 bases and J by 0 bases, with 6 bases between them. The CDR3 extends over 14 amino acids. The CDR3 DNA sequence: TGTGCCAGTAGTATGCAGAGCTCCTACAATGAGCAGTTCTTC. Translated, it gives CASSMQSSYNEQFF.

The gene calls are TRBV6-8 and TRBJ2-7; no definite D call. Trimming cost V 6 bases and J 4 bases, with 13 bases left between them. The length of the CDR3 is 13 residues. The germline CDR1 and CDR2 sequences are MNHGY and SAAAGT. CDR3 in amino acids: CASRTIGGYEQYF. CDR3 nucleotide sequence: TGTGCCAGCAGGACCATCGGCGGATACGAGCAGTACTTC.

V gene TRBV28 combines with J gene TRBJ2-7; TRBD2 matches at 7 bases. CDR1 and CDR2 from the germline V gene are MDHEN and SYDVKM. Losses at the gene ends were 10 bases for V and 3 bases for J; bases not matched to a gene: 9. The CDR3 spans 13 residues. DNA for the CDR3: TGTGCCACCTGGGAGGGGACGAGCTACGAGCAGTACTTC. Amino acid sequence: CATWEGTSYEQYF. Filled out from reference TRBV28 and TRBJ2-7, the complete variable domain reads DVKVTQSSRYLVKRTGEKVFLECVQDMDHENMFWYRQDPGLGLRLIYFSYDVKMKEKGDIPEGYSVSREKKERFSLILESASTNQTSMYLCATWEGTSYEQYFGPGTRLTVT.